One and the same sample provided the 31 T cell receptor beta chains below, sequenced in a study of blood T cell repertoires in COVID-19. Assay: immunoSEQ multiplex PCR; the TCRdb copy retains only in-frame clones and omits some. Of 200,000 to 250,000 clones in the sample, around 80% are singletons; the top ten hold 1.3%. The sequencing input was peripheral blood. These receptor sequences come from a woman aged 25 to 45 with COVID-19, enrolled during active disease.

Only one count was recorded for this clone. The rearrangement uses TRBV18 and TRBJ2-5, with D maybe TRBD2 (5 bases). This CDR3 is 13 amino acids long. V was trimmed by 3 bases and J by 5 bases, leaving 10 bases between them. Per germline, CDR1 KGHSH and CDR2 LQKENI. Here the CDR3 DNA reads TGTGCCAGCTCACCCAAGAGGGATGAGACCCAGTACTTC. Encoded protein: CASSPKRDETQYF. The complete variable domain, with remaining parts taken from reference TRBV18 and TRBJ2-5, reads NAGVMQNPRHLVRRRGQEARLRCSPMKGHSHVYWYRQLPEEGLKFMVYLQKENIIDESGMPKERFSAEFPKEGPSILRIQQVVRGDSAAYFCASSPKRDETQYFGPGTRLLVL.

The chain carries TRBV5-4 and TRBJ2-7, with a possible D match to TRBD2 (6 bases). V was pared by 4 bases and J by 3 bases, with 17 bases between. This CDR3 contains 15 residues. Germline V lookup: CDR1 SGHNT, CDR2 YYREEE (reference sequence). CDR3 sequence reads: CASSPGEATIYEQYF. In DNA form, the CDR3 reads TGTGCCAGCAGCCCCGGGGAGGCTACTATCTACGAGCAGTACTTC. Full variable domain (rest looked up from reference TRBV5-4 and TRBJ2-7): ETGVTQSPTHLIKTRGQQVTLRCSSQSGHNTVSWYQQALGQGPQFIFQYYREEENGRGNFPPRFSGLQFPNYSSELNVNALELDDSALYLCASSPGEATIYEQYFGPGTRLTVT.

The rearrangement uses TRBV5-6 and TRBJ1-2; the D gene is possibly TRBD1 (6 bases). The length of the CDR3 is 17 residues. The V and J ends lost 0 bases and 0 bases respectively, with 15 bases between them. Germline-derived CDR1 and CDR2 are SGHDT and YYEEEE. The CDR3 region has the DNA TGTGCCAGCAGCTTGGGCAGGGGATCTCTATCTAACTATGGCTACACCTTC. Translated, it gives CASSLGRGSLSNYGYTF. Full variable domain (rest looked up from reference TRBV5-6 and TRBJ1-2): DAGVTQSPTHLIKTRGQQVTLRCSPKSGHDTVSWYQQALGQGPQFIFQYYEEEERQRGNFPDRFSGHQFPNYSSELNVNALLLGDSALYLCASSLGRGSLSNYGYTFGSGTRLTVV.

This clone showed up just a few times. CDR3 protein: CASTITDTQYF. In nucleotides, the CDR3 is TGTGCCAGCACCATTACAGATACGCAGTATTTT. The genes are TRBV2 and TRBJ2-3; D unresolved. CDR3 length: 11 amino acids. Germline V gene lookup returns CDR1 SNHLY and CDR2 FYNNEI. Trimming left V 7 bases short and J 3 bases short, with 5 bases between.

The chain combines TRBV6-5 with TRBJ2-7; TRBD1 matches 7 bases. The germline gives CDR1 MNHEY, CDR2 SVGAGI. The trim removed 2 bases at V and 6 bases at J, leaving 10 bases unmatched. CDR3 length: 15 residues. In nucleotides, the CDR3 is TGTGCCAGCAGTTACGACAGGGAAGGGTCTCGCGAGCAGTACTTC. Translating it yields CASSYDREGSREQYF.

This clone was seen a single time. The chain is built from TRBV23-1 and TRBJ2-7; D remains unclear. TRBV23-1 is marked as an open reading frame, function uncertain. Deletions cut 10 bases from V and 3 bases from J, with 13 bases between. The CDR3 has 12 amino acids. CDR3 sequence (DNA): TGCGCCACCAACGACTTGAGCTACGAGCAGTACTTC. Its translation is CATNDLSYEQYF.

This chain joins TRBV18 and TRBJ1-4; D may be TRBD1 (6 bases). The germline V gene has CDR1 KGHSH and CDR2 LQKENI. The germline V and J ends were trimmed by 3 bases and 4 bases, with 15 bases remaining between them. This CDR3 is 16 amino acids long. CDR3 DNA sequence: TGTGCCAGCTCACCGGCCAGGGGCCCTTATAATGAAAAACTGTTTTTT. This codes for CASSPARGPYNEKLFF. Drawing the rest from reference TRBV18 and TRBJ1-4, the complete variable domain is NAGVMQNPRHLVRRRGQEARLRCSPMKGHSHVYWYRQLPEEGLKFMVYLQKENIIDESGMPKERFSAEFPKEGPSILRIQQVVRGDSAAYFCASSPARGPYNEKLFFGSGTQLSVL.

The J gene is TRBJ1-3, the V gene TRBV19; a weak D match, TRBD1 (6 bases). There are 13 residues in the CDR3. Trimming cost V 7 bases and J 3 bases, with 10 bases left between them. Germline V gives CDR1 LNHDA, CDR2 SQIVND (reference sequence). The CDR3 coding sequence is TGTGCCAGTAACCCGACAGGTGGAAACACCATATATTTT. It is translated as CASNPTGGNTIYF.

For the CDR3, the DNA is TGCAGCGTGGCGAGGACAGGGGGCGTCACTGAAGCTTTCTTT. This gives the protein CSVARTGGVTEAFF. The gene calls are TRBV29-1 and TRBJ1-1; 11 nucleotides match TRBD1. Unmatched junction bases numbered 7, after V lost 6 bases and J lost 4 bases. This CDR3 contains 14 residues. Germline CDR1 reads SQVTM; CDR2 reads ANQGSEA.

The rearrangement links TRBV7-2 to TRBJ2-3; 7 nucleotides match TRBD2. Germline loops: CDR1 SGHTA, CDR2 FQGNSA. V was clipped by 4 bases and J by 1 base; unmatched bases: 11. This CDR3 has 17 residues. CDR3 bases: TGTGCCAGCAGCTCCCCCCCTGGCGGGAGAGGCACAGATACGCAGTATTTT. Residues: CASSSPPGGRGTDTQYF.

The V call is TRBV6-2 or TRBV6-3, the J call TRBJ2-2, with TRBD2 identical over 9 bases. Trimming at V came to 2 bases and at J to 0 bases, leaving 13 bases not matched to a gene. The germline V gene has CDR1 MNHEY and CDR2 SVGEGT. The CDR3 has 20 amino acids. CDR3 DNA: TGTGCCAGCAGTTACCATGGGACTAGCTTTCTATTCGCGAACACCGGGGAGCTGTTTTTT. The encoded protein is CASSYHGTSFLFANTGELFF.

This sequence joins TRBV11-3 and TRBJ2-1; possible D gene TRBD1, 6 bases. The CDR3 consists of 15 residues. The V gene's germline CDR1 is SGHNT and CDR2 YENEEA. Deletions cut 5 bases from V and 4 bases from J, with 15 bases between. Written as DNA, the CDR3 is TGTGCCAGCAGCCTCCGGACAGACTATTACAATGAGCAGTTCTTC. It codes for CASSLRTDYYNEQFF.

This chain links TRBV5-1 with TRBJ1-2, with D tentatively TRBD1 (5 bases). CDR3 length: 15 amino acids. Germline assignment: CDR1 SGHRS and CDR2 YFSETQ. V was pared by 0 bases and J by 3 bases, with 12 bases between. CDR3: CASSLVAGGDYGYTF. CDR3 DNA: TGCGCCAGCAGCTTGGTCGCGGGGGGAGACTATGGCTACACCTTC.

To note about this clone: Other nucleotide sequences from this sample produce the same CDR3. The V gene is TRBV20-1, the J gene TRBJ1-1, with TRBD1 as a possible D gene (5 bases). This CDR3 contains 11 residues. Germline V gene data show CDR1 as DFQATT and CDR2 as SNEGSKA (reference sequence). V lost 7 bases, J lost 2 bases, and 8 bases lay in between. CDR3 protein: CSVRANTEAFF. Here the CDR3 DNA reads TGCAGTGTCAGGGCAAACACTGAAGCTTTCTTT.

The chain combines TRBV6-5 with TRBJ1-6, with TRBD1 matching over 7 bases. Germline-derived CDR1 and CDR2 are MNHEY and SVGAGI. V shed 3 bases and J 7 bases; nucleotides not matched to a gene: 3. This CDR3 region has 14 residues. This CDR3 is CASSYRGPNSPLHF. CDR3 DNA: TGTGCCAGCAGTTATAGGGGGCCAAATTCACCCCTCCACTTT.

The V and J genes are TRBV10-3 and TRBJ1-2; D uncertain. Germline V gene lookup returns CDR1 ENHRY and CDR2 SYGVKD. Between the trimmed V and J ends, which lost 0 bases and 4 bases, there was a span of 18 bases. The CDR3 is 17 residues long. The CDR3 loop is CAISESMGRPGSYGYTF. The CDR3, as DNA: TGTGCCATCAGTGAGTCGATGGGGAGGCCCGGATCCTATGGCTACACCTTC.

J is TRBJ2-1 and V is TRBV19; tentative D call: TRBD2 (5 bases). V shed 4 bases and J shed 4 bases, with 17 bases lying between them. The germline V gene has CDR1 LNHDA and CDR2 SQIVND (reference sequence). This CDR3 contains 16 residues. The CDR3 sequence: CASSTPTEGVYNEQFF. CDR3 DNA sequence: TGTGCCAGTAGTACCCCAACAGAGGGAGTATACAATGAGCAGTTCTTC.

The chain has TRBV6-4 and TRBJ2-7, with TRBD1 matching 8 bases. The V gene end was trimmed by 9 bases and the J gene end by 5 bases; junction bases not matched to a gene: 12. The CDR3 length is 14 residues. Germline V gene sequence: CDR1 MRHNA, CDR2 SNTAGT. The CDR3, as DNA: TGTGCCAGGTTCAGGGGGCTCCACGGCCACGAGCAGTACTTC. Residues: CARFRGLHGHEQYF.

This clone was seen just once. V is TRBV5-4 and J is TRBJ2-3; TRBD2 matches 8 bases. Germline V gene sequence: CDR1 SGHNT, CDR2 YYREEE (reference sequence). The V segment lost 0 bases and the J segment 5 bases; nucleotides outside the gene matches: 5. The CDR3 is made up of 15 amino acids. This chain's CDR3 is CASSLEGLGIDTQYF. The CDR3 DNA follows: TGTGCCAGCAGCTTGGAGGGACTAGGCATAGATACGCAGTATTTT.

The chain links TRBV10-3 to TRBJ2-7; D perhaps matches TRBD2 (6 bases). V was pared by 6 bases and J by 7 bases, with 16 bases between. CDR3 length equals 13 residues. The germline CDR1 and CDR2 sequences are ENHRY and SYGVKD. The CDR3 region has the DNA TGTGCCATCAGAGGACGACTAGGCTCTGAGCAGTACTTC. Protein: CAIRGRLGSEQYF.

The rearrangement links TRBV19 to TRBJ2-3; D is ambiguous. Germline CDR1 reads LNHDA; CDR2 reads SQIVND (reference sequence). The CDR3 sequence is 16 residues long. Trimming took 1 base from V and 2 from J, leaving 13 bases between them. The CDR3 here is CASSIGGYTPTDTQYF. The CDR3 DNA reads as TGTGCCAGTAGTATAGGAGGCTATACCCCCACAGATACGCAGTATTTT.

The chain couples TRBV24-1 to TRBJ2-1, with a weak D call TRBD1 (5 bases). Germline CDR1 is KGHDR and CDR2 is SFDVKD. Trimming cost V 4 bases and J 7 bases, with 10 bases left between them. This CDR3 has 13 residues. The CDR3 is CATSDPNRNEQFF. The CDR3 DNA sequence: TGTGCCACCAGTGACCCAAACAGGAATGAGCAGTTCTTC.

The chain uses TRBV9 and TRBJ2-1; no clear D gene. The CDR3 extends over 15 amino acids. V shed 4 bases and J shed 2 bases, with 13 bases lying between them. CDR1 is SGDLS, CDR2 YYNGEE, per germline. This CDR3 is CASSPRIAAYNEQFF. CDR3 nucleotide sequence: TGTGCCAGCAGCCCCCGAATAGCCGCCTACAATGAGCAGTTCTTC.

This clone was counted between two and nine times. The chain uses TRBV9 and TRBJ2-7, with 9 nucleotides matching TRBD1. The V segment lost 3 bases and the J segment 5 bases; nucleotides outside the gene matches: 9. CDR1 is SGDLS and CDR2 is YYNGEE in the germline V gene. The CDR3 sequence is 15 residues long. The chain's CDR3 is CASSAGTGLVDEQYF. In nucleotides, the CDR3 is TGTGCCAGCAGCGCAGGGACAGGGCTCGTCGACGAGCAGTACTTC.

The CDR3 coding sequence is TGTGCCAGCAGTTTGGGGCGGGGCCGCGAGCAGTACTTC. Protein sequence: CASSLGRGREQYF. V gene TRBV27 combines with J gene TRBJ2-7; D might be TRBD2 (6 bases). There are 13 residues in the CDR3. From germline, CDR1 is MNHEY and CDR2 SMNVEV (reference sequence). Trimming pared 3 bases from V and 6 bases from J, leaving 12 bases between.

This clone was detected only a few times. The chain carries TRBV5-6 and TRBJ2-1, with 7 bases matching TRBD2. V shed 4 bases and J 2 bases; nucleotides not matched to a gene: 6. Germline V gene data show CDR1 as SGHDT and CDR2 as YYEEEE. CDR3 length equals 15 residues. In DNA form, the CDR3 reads TGTGCCAGCAGCCCAGGGAGGGCCGCCTACAATGAGCAGTTCTTC. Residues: CASSPGRAAYNEQFF.

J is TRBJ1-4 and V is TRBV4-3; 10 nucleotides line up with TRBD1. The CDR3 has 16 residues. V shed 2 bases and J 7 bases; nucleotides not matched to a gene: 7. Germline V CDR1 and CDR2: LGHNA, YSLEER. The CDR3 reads CASSQRARQGAEKLFF. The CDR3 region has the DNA TGCGCCAGCAGCCAAAGGGCGCGACAGGGGGCTGAAAAACTGTTTTTT.

The DNA of the CDR3 is TGTGCCAGCAGTCCCGGACTAGCGGGGGGGAAGCAGTTCTTC. This codes for CASSPGLAGGKQFF. J is TRBJ2-1 and V is TRBV2; 15 nucleotides align to TRBD2. The CDR3 is made up of 14 amino acids. Germline V gene sequence: CDR1 SNHLY, CDR2 FYNNEI. Unmatched junction bases numbered 4, after V lost 5 bases and J lost 11 bases.

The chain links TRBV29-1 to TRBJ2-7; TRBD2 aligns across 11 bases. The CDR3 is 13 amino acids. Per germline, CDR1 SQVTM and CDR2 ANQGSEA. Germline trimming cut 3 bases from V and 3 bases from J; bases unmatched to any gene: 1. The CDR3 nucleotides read TGCAGCGTTGAGGGACTAGCGGACTACGAGCAGTACTTC. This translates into CSVEGLADYEQYF.

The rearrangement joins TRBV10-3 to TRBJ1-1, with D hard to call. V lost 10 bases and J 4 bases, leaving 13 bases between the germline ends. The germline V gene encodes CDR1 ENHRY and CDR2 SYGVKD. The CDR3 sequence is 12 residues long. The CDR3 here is CASRRDTTEAFF. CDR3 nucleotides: TGTGCCAGCCGTCGGGATACCACTGAAGCTTTCTTT.

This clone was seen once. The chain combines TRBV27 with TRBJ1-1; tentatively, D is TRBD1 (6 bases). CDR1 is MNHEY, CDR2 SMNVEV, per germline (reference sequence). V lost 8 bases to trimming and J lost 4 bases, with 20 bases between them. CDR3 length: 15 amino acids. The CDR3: CASGPPGQAFTEAFF. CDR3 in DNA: TGTGCCAGCGGACCTCCGGGACAAGCATTCACTGAAGCTTTCTTT.